This TCR beta chain was obtained from a study of T cell responses to AZD1222 COVID-19 vaccine (dated by TCRdb to about 2021). Study-wide context: AZD1222 recipients whose second dose came at about 4 weeks and those whose second dose came at about 12 weeks were combined into one group, since spike-specific TCR depth and breadth did not differ between the two schedules. A total of over 230 trial participants underwent TCR sequencing, of whom some 200 had received two doses of AZD1222 and around 25 had received two doses of the MenACWY control vaccine. Enrollment into the trials was organized by age into subgroups of 18-55, 56-69 and 70-plus years, and those subgroups contained approximately 160, 26 and 62 TCR-sequenced participants, respectively. General findings and caveats noted by the study authors: Conclusions about previously exposed vaccinees were limited because only six or seven AZD1222 recipients were SARS-CoV-2 seropositive at baseline. In the small 56-69-year group, the increase in depth fell short of significance, most likely because of low power. CD4 TCRs associated with the vaccine covered the entire spike protein, and the dominant responses were in regions 160-218 and 743-854. Nearly half of unique spike-specific TCRs reportedly recognized epitopes outside regions mutated in the B.1.351 and B.1.1.7 variants. After two AZD1222 doses, spike-specific TCR breadth and depth were significantly higher than at day 0 and than in MenACWY recipients. Because no day 14 peak-response samples were available, the repertoires could be characterized only after the peak T cell response. Most participants were white British and females outnumbered males, and the authors suggested that clonal diversity may have been underestimated.

Per the publication, the time point label means: baseline before first vaccination. Samples from vaccinated people were obtained from the UK trials COV001 and COV002, which included a single-blind randomized controlled phase 2/3 trial of AZD1222 (ChAdOx1 nCoV-19) in healthy adults. For TCRbeta chain sequencing, PBMC samples from trial participants were taken at day 0 and at day 28 after the second dose. Deletion took 6 bases off V and 5 bases off J, with a span of 20 bases between the germline ends. The CDR3 holds 14 amino acids from the cysteine to the phenylalanine. Only CDR3 DNA is held: 42 bases, read in frame from base 1. CDR1 and CDR2 are drawn from the germline V gene: SQVTM, ANQGSEA. The CDR3 regions of human TCRbeta chains were subjected to immunosequencing. As for how the authors treated the data: Repertoire TCRs were matched against a reference library of SARS-CoV-2-specific TCRs generated with the MIRA antigen-specificity platform. Breadth was defined as the fraction of unique TCRs that were SARS-CoV-2-associated, and depth was defined as the fraction of total T cells that were SARS-CoV-2-associated. Using the MIRA data, each spike-specific TCR was assigned both to the spike region to which the TCR was reactive and to a CD4 or CD8 class. Log10-transformed breadth and depth values were compared by one-way ANOVA with Sidak's multiple comparisons tests. TCRdb took over this immuneACCESS table, retaining in-frame rearrangements with V and J assigned. Such tables are incomplete; in checked studies, under half of the missing clones stem from an unresolved V gene, and the remainder is unexplained. The V and J calls and the clone size are those of that table, but D and trimming were determined from the DNA. This sample lists approximately 180,000 clones; approximately 92% were detected once. The ten biggest clones cover 10% of the sample.

As for this clone: Its binding antigen is unknown. No per-base quality is available; no much larger clone lies one base away.

The V and J genes are TRBV29-1 and TRBJ2-7; the D gene could be either TRBD1 or TRBD2, each agreeing at 6 bases. The sequence was collected from an adult in good health. The sample here was peripheral blood, taken on day 0 of AZD1222 vaccination. The bases read TGCAGCGTGGCCCCGGCGGGACACATCAACGAGCAGTACTTC. Its protein product is CSVAPAGHINEQYF.